This T cell receptor beta chain was profiled in a study of CD8 T cells in Susac syndrome. TCR beta sequencing covered blood CD8+ and CD4+ T cells. Treatment-naive patients with stable or active relapsing-remitting disease served as multiple sclerosis controls. Germline V gene sequence: CDR1 SGHTA, CDR2 FQGNSA. The CDR3 is 15 residues long. V lost 5 bases, J lost 4 bases, and 15 bases lay in between. RNA amounts of roughly 0.45 to 1 ug underwent reverse transcription with random hexamers. Amplification of TCR beta CDR3 across 54 Vbeta and 13 Jbeta was performed with immunoSEQ multiplex PCR. TCRdb ran MiXCR on the immunoSEQ multiplex PCR reads and lists one entry per CDR3 protein. The sample lists around 280,000 distinct CDR3 sequences, around 92% seen once, with 0.065% in the top ten.

The chain couples TRBV7-2 to TRBJ2-1; D may be TRBD2 (5 bases). The sequenced material came from CD4+ T cells from PBMCs. The source of this sequence is a human donor with multiple sclerosis. CDR3 DNA: TGTGCCAGCAGCCCCTCGAGCGGCTCTTACAATGAGCAGTTCTTC. This translates into CASSPSSGSYNEQFF. The complete variable domain, with remaining parts taken from reference TRBV7-2 and TRBJ2-1, reads GAGVSQSPSNKVTEKGKDVELRCDPISGHTALYWYRQSLGQGLEFLIYFQGNSAPDKSGLPSDRFSAERTGGSVSTLTIQRTQQEDSAVYLCASSPSSGSYNEQFFGPGTRLTVL.